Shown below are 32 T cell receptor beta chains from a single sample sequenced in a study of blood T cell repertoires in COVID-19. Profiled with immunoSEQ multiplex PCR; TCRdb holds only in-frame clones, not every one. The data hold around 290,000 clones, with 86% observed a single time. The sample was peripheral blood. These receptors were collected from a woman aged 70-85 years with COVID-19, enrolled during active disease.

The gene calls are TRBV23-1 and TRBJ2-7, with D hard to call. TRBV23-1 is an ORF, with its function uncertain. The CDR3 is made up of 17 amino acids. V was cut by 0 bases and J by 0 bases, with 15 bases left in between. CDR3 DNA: TGCGCCAGCAGTCAATCCGGCAGCGTCGGCATCTCCTACGAGCAGTACTTC. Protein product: CASSQSGSVGISYEQYF.

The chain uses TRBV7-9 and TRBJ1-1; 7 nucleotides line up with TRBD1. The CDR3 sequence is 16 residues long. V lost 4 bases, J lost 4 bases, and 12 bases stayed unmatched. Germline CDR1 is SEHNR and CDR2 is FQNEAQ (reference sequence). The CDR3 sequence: CASSSNPLTGPTEAFF. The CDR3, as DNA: TGTGCCAGCAGCTCTAACCCCTTGACAGGGCCCACTGAAGCTTTCTTT.

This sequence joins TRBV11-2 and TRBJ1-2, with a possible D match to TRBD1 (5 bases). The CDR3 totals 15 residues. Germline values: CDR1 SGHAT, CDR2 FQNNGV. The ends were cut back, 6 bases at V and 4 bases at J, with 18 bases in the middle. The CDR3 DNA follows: TGTGCCAGCAGGAAGGACAACCTTCTAATCTATGGCTACACCTTC. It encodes CASRKDNLLIYGYTF. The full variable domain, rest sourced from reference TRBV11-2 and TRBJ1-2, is EAGVAQSPRYKIIEKRQSVAFWCNPISGHATLYWYQQILGQGPKLLIQFQNNGVVDDSQLPKDRFSAERLKGVDSTLKIQPAKLEDSAVYLCASRKDNLLIYGYTFGSGTRLTVV.

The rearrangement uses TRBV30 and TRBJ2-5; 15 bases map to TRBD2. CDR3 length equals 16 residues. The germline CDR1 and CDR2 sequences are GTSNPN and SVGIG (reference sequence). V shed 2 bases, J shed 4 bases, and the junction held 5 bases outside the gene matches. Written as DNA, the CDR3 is TGTGCCTGGAGTCGGACTAGCGGGGGGGCCGGAGAGACCCAGTACTTC. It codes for CAWSRTSGGAGETQYF.

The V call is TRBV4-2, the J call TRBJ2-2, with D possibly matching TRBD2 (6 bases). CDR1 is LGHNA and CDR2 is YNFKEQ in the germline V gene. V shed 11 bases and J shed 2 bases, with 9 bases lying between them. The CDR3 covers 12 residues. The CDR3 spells CAGRSNTGELFF. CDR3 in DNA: TGTGCCGGGAGGTCTAACACCGGGGAGCTGTTTTTT.

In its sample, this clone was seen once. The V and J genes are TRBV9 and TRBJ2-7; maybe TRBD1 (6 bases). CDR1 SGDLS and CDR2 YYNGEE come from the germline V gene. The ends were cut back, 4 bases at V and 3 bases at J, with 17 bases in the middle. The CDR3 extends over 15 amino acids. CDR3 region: CASSLTGTPLYEQYF. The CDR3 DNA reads TGTGCCAGCAGCTTAACCGGGACACCCCTCTACGAGCAGTACTTC.

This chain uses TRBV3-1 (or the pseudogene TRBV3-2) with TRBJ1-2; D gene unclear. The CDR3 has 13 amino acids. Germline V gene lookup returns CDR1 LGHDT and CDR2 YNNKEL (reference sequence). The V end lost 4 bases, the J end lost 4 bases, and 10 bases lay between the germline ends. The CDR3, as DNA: TGTGCCAGCAGCCCCGAGGTCCTCTATGGCTACACCTTC. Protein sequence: CASSPEVLYGYTF.

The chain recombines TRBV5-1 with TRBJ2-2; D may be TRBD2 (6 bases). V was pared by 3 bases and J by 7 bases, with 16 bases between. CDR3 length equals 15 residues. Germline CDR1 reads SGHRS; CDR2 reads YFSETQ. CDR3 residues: CASSWDGSYGGELFF. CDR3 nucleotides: TGCGCCAGCAGCTGGGACGGGAGTTACGGCGGGGAGCTGTTTTTT.

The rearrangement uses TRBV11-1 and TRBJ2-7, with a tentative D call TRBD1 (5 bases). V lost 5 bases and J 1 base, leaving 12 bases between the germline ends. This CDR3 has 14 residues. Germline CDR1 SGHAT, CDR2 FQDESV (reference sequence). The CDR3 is CASSPRGGSYEQYF. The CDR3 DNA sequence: TGTGCCAGCAGCCCTAGGGGCGGTTCCTACGAGCAGTACTTC.

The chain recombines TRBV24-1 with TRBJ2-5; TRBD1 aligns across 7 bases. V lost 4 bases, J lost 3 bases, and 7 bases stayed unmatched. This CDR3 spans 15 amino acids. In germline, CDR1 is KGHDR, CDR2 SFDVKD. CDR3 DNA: TGTGCCACCAGTGACCCTAACAGGGGCGAAGAGACCCAGTACTTC. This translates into CATSDPNRGEETQYF.

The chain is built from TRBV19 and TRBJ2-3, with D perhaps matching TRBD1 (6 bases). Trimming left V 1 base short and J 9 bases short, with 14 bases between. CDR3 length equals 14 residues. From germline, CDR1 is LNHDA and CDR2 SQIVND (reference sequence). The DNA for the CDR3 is TGTGCCAGTAGTATAGGTACAGGGCTAGGCACGCAGTATTTT. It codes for CASSIGTGLGTQYF.

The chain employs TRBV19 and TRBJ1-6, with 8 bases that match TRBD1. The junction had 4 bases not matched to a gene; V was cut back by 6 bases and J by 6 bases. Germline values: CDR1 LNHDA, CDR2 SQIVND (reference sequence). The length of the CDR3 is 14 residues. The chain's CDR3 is CASSPTGANSPLHF. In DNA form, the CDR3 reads TGTGCCAGTAGCCCGACAGGGGCTAATTCACCCCTCCACTTT. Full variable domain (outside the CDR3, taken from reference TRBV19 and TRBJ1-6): DGGITQSPKYLFRKEGQNVTLSCEQNLNHDAMYWYRQDPGQGLRLIYYSQIVNDFQKGDIAEGYSVSREKKESFPLTVTSAQKNPTAFYLCASSPTGANSPLHFGNGTRLTVT.

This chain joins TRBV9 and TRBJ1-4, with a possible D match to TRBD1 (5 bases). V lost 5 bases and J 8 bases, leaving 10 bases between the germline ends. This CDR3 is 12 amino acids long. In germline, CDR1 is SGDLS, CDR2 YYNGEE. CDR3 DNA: TGTGCCAGCAGGGGGCGCCTGGAAAAACTGTTTTTT. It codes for CASRGRLEKLFF. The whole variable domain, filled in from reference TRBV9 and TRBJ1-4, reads DSGVTQTPKHLITATGQRVTLRCSPRSGDLSVYWYQQSLDQGLQFLIQYYNGEERAKGNILERFSAQQFPDLHSELNLSSLELGDSALYFCASRGRLEKLFFGSGTQLSVL.

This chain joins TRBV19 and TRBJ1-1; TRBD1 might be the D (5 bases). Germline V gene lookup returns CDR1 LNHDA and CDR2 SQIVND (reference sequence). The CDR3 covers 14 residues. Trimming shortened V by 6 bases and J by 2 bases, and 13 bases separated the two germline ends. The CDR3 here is CASSPQGPNTEAFF. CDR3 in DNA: TGTGCCAGTAGCCCGCAGGGCCCTAACACTGAAGCTTTCTTT.

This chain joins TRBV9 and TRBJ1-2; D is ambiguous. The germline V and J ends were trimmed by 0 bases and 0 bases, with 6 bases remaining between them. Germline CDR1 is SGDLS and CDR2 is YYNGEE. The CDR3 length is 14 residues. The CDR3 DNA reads TGTGCCAGCAGCGTAGGGGCCTCTAACTATGGCTACACCTTC. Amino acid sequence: CASSVGASNYGYTF.

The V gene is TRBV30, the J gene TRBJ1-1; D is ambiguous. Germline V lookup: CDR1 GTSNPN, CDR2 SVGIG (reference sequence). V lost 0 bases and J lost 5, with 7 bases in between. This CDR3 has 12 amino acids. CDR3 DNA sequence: TGTGCCTGGAGTGTTTACGGGACTGAAGCTTTCTTT. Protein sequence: CAWSVYGTEAFF.

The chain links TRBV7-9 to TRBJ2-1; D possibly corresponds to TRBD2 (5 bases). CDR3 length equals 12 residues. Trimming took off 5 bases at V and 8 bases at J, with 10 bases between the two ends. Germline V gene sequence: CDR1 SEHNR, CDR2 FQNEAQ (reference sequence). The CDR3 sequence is CASSNEGDEQFF. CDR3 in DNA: TGTGCCAGCAGCAACGAGGGCGATGAGCAGTTCTTC.

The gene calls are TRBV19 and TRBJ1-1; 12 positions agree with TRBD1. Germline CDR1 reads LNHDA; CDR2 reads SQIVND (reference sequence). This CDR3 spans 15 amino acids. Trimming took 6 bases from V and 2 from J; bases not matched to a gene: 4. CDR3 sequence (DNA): TGTGCCAGTAGAGGGGACAGGGGGCTCAACACTGAAGCTTTCTTT. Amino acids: CASRGDRGLNTEAFF.

The CDR3 reads CASSSGTGVGTEAFF. Here the CDR3 DNA reads TGTGCCAGCAGCTCCGGGACAGGGGTAGGCACTGAAGCTTTCTTT. The V call is TRBV13, the J call TRBJ1-1; 10 nucleotides match TRBD1. The germline CDR1 and CDR2 sequences are PRHDT and FYEKMQ (reference sequence). The J segment lost 4 bases and the V segment lost 4 bases, leaving 6 bases of the junction unmatched. This CDR3 region has 15 residues.

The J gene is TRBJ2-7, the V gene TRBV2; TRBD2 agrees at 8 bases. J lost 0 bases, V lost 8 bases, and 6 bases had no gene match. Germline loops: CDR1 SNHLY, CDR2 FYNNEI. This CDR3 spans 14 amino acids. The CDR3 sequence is CASQAGEHSYEQYF. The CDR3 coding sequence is TGTGCCAGCCAAGCGGGGGAGCACTCCTACGAGCAGTACTTC.

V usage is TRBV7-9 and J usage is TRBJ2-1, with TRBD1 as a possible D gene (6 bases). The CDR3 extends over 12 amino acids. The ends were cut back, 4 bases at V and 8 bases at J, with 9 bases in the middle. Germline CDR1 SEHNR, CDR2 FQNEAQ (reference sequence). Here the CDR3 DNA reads TGTGCCAGCAGCTCGGCAGGGGATGAGCAGTTCTTC. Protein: CASSSAGDEQFF.

In DNA, the CDR3 is TGTGCCAGCTCTAGGGGACAGGGCACTGAAGCTTTCTTT. Residues: CASSRGQGTEAFF. The chain has TRBV18 and TRBJ1-1; 9 nucleotides agree with TRBD1. V shed 6 bases and J 4 bases; nucleotides not matched to a gene: 3. This CDR3 has 13 amino acids. Germline V lookup: CDR1 KGHSH, CDR2 LQKENI.

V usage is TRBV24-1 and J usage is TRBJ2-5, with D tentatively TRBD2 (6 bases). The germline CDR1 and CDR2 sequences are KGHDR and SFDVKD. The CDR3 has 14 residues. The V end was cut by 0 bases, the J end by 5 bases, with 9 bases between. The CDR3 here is CATSDLGGTETQYF. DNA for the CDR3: TGTGCCACCAGTGATTTGGGGGGGACGGAGACCCAGTACTTC.

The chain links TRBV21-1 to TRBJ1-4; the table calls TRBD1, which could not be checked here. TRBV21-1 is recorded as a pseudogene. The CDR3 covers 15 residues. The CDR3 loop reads CASSGHRGPAEKLFF. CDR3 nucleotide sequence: TGTGCCAGCAGCGGACACAGGGGGCCTGCCGAAAAACTGTTTTTT.

The CDR3 bases are TGTGCCAGCAGCTTAGACACCTTCTATGGCTACACCTTC. Translated, it gives CASSLDTFYGYTF. The chain links TRBV7-8 to TRBJ1-2; D uncertain. Germline CDR1 reads SGHVS; CDR2 reads FQNEAQ. Trimming pared 1 base from V and 4 bases from J, leaving 7 bases between. This CDR3 is built from 13 residues.

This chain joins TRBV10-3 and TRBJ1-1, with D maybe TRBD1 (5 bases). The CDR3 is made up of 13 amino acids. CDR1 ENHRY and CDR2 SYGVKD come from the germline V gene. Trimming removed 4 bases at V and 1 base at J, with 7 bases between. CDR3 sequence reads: CAISGQRNTEAFF. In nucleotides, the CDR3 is TGTGCCATCAGTGGACAGCGGAACACTGAAGCTTTCTTT.

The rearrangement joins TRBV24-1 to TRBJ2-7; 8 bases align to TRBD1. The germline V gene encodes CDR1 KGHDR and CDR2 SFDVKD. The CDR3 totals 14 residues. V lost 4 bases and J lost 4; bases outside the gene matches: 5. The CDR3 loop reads CATSEGQGKYEQYF. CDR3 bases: TGTGCCACCAGTGAAGGACAGGGTAAGTACGAGCAGTACTTC.

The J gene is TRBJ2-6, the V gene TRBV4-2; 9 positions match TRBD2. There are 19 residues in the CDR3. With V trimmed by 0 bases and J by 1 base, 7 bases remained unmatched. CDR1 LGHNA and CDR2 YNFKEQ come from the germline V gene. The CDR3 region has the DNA TGTGCCAGCAGCCAAGAGGGGCTAGCGGGGATGTCTGGGGCCAACGTCCTGACTTTC. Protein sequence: CASSQEGLAGMSGANVLTF.

This chain's CDR3 is CASSPSALNTEAFF. CDR3 DNA sequence: TGTGCCAGCTCACCATCAGCGTTGAACACTGAAGCTTTCTTT. The V and J genes are TRBV18 and TRBJ1-1; D remains ambiguous. CDR3 length equals 14 residues. Germline lookup yields CDR1 KGHSH and CDR2 LQKENI. Trimming removed 2 bases from V and 0 bases from J, with 7 bases in between.

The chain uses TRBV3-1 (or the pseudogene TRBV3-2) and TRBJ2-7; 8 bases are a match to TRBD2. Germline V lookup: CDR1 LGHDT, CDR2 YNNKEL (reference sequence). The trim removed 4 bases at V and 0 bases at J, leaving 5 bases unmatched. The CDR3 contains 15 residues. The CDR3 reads CASSLRGGSSYEQYF. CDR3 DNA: TGTGCCAGCAGCCTACGGGGGGGGAGCTCCTACGAGCAGTACTTC.

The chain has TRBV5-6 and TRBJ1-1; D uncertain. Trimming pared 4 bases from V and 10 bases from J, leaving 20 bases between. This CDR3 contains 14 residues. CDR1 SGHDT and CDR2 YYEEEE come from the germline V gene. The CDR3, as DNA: TGTGCCAGCAGCCCCGATACAGAGGATGGAGGAGCTTTCTTT. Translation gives CASSPDTEDGGAFF.

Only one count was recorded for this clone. DNA of the CDR3: TGTGCCAGCAGCTTGCCCAGCCAAGAGACCCAGTACTTC. Residues: CASSLPSQETQYF. The V gene is TRBV5-4, the J gene TRBJ2-5, with D uncertain. V was shortened by 1 base and J by 1 base, with 5 bases between the two germline ends. This CDR3 is 13 amino acids long. Looked up from germline, CDR1 is SGHNT and CDR2 is YYREEE (reference sequence).